A selection of T cell receptor beta chains follows, all from one sample in a study of PD-1 blockade in classical Hodgkin lymphoma. TCRdb's table, derived via immunoSEQ multiplex PCR, lists solely in-frame clones and lacks some. The table lists some 46,000 clones, over 60% of them singletons. Sequenced material: peripheral blood mononuclear cells (PBMCs), taken before the second cycle of nivolumab. These receptors came from a human donor with classical Hodgkin lymphoma. The CDR3 runs from the conserved cysteine through the conserved F or W. Fields, in order: CDR3 DNA, CDR3 protein, D gene, J gene, V gene, clone size. A D gene is named only where the DNA matches it firmly. Size tells how often a clone was seen (once, few, many) or the class of an expanded clone, and some rows leave it out.

TGTGCCAGCAGCATGACAGGGGGAAGTCAGCCCCAGCATTTT	CASSMTGGSQPQHF	TRBD1	TRBJ1-5	TRBV7-8	NA
TGCGCCAGCAGCTTGGCGCGCGGGGGCGGGGAGACCCAGTACTTC	CASSLARGGGETQYF	NA	TRBJ2-5	TRBV5-1	NA
TGTGCCAGCAGCCGGGACAATAATGAAAAACTGTTTTTT	CASSRDNNEKLFF	NA	TRBJ1-4	TRBV7-2	NA
TGTGCCAGCAGCTTGGCCAGAGCCACGGGCGAGCAGTACTTC	CASSLARATGEQYF	NA	TRBJ2-7	TRBV5-8	NA
TGCGCCAGCAGCTTGGACAGGCCCAACTATGGCTACACCTTC	CASSLDRPNYGYTF	NA	TRBJ1-2	TRBV5-1	few
TGTGCCAGCAGCCCCCTAGGCACTGAAGCTTTCTTT	CASSPLGTEAFF	NA	TRBJ1-1	TRBV7-2	few
TGTGCCAGCAGGCTCTCCGGACAGGGGAATGGCTACACCTTC	CASRLSGQGNGYTF	TRBD1	TRBJ1-2	TRBV2	NA
TGTGCCTGGAGTGTAAGACCCGGGGATTACGAGCAGTACTTC	CAWSVRPGDYEQYF	NA	TRBJ2-7	TRBV30	NA
TGTGCCAGCAGCGCCCACAGGGAGGGGGTTAACTATGGCTACACCTTC	CASSAHREGVNYGYTF	NA	TRBJ1-2	TRBV9	NA
TGTGCCAGCAGCTTAGGGAGCGGGAATTACAATGAGCAGTTCTTC	CASSLGSGNYNEQFF	TRBD2	TRBJ2-1	TRBV7-6	NA